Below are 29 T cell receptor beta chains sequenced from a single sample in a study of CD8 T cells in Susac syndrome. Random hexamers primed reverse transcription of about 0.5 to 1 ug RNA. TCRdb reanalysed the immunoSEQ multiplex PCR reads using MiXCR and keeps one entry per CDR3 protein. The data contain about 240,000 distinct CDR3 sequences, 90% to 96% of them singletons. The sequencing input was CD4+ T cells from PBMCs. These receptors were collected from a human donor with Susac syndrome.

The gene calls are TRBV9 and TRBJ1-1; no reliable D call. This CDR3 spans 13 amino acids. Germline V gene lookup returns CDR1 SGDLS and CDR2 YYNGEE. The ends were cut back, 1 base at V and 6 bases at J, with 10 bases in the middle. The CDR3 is CASSVIGKPEAFF. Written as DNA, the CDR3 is TGTGCCAGCAGCGTAATAGGGAAGCCTGAAGCTTTCTTT.

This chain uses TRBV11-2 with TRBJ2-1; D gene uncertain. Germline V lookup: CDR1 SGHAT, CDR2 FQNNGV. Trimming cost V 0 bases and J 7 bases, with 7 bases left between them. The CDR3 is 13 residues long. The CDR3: CASSLDQENEQFF. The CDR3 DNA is TGTGCCAGCAGCTTAGACCAAGAAAATGAGCAGTTCTTC.

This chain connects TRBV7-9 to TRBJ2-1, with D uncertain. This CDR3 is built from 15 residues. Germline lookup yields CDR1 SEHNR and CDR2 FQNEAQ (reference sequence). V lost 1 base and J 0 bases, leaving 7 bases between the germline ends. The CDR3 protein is CASSLVPSSYNEQFF. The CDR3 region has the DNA TGTGCCAGCAGCTTAGTCCCTAGCTCCTACAATGAGCAGTTCTTC.

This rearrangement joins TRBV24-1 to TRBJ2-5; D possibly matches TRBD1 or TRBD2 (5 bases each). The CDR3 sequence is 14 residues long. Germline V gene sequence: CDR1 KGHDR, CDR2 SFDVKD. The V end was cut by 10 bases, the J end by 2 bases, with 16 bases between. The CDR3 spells CATRKGTDQETQYF. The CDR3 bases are TGTGCCACTAGAAAGGGGACGGATCAAGAGACCCAGTACTTC.

CDR3 nucleotides: TGTGCCACCAGGGGTAGCGGGGCCTACGAGCAGTACTTC. Translation: CATRGSGAYEQYF. The V gene is TRBV15, the J gene TRBJ2-7; the match to TRBD2 covers 8 bases. CDR1 is LNHNV, CDR2 YYDKDF, per germline (reference sequence). V lost 6 bases and J lost 2; bases outside the gene matches: 3. The CDR3 totals 13 residues.

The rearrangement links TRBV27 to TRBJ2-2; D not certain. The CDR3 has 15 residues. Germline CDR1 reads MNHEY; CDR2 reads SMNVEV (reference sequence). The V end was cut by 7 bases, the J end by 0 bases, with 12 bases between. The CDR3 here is CASTARTTNTGELFF. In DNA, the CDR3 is TGTGCCAGCACTGCCCGCACCACGAACACCGGGGAGCTGTTTTTT.

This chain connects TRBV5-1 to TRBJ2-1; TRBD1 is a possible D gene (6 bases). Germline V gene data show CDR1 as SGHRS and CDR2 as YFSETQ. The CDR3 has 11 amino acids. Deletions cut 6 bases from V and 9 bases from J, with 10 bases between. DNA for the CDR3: TGCGCCAGCAAGGGGGAGTTTGAGCAGTTCTTC. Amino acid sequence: CASKGEFEQFF.

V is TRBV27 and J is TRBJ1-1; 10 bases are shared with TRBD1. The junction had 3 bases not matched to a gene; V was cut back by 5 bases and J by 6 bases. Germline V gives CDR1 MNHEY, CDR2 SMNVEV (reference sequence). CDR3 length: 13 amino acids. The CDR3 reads CASSPGQGAEAFF. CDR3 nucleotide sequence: TGTGCCAGCAGTCCTGGACAGGGGGCTGAAGCTTTCTTT.

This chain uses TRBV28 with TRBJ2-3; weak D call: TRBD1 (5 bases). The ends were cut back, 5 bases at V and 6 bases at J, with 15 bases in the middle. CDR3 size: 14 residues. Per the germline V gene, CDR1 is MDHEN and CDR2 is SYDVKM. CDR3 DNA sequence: TGTGCCAGCAGTCGACCCTCCAAGGGGGATACGCAGTATTTT. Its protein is CASSRPSKGDTQYF.

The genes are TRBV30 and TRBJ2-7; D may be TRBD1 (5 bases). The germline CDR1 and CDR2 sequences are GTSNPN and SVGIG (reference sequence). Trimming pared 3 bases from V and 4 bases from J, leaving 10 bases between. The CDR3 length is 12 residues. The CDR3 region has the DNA TGTGCCTGGAGCGATCAGGGTTACGAGCAGTACTTC. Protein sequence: CAWSDQGYEQYF.

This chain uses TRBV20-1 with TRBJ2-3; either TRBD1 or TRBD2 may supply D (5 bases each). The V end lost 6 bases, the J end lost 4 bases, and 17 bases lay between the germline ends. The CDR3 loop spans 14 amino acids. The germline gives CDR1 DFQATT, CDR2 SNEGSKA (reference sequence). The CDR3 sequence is CSARGARVADTQYF. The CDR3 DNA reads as TGCAGTGCCCGAGGGGCACGGGTGGCAGATACGCAGTATTTT.

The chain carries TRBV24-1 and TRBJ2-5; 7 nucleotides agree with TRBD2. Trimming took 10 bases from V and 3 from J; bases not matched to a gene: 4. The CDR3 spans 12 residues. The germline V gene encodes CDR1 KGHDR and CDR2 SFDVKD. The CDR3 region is CATGGGKETQYF. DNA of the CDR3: TGTGCCACTGGGGGGGGAAAAGAGACCCAGTACTTC.

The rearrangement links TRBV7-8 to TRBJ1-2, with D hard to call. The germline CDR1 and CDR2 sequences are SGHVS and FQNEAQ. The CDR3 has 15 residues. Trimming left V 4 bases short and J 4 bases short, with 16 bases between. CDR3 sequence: CASSSGGLGSYGYTF. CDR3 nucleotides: TGTGCCAGCAGCTCCGGAGGGCTCGGAAGCTATGGCTACACCTTC.

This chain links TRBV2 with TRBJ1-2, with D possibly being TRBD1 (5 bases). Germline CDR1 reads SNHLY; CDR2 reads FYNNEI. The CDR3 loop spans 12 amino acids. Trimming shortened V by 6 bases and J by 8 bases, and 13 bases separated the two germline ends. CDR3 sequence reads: CASSPGGSGYTF. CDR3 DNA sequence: TGTGCCAGCAGCCCCGGGGGAAGCGGCTACACCTTC.

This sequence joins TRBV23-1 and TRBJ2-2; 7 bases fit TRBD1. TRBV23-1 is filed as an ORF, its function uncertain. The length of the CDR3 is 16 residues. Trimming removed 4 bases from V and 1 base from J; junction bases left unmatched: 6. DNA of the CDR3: TGCGCCAGCAGTCGCTCCCGGGACAGGAACACCGGGGAGCTGTTTTTT. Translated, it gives CASSRSRDRNTGELFF.

The DNA of the CDR3 is TGCGCCAGCAGTGGCCCTGGGGTAGGCACTGAAGCTTTCTTT. It specifies CASSGPGVGTEAFF. The rearrangement links TRBV4-1 to TRBJ1-1; D unclear. V lost 6 bases and J lost 4, with 15 bases in between. Germline V gene sequence: CDR1 MGHRA, CDR2 YSYEKL. The CDR3 totals 14 residues.

CDR3 coding DNA: TGCAGCGTTGAAAAATCCCACGGGGATACGCAGTATTTT. Its translation is CSVEKSHGDTQYF. The rearrangement joins TRBV29-1 to TRBJ2-3; no firm D call. CDR1 and CDR2 (germline): SQVTM, ANQGSEA. V lost 2 bases and J lost 6, with 12 bases in between. This CDR3 has 13 amino acids.

CDR3 protein: CASSETPDGGYTF. CDR3 DNA sequence: TGTGCCAGCAGTGAAACCCCGGATGGGGGCTACACCTTC. This chain links TRBV2 with TRBJ1-2; D gene uncertain. Germline V gives CDR1 SNHLY, CDR2 FYNNEI. V was clipped by 2 bases and J by 8 bases, with 12 bases between them. The CDR3 is 13 residues long.

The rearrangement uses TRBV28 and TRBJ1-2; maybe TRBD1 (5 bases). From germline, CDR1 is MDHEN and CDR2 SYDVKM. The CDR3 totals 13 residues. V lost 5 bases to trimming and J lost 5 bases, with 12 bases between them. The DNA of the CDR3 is TGTGCCAGCAGTGGAACGGGGCCTTATGGCTACACCTTC. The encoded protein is CASSGTGPYGYTF.

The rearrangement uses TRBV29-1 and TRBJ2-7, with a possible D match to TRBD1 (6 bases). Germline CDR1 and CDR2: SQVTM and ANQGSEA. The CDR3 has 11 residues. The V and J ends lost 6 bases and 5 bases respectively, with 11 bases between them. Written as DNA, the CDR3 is TGCAGCGTCCGCAACAGGGACGAGCAGTACTTC. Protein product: CSVRNRDEQYF.

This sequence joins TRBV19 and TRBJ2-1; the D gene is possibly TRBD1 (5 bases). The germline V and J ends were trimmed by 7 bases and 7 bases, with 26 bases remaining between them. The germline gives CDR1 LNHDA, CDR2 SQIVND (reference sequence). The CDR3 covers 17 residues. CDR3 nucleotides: TGTGCCAGTACCCTCGACCCGAACAGGATCGGATATAATGAGCAGTTCTTC. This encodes CASTLDPNRIGYNEQFF. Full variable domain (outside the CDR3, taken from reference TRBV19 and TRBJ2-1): DGGITQSPKYLFRKEGQNVTLSCEQNLNHDAMYWYRQDPGQGLRLIYYSQIVNDFQKGDIAEGYSVSREKKESFPLTVTSAQKNPTAFYLCASTLDPNRIGYNEQFFGPGTRLTVL.

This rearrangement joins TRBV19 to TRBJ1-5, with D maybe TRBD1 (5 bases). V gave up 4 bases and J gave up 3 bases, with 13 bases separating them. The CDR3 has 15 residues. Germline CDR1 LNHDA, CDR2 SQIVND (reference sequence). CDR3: CASSTGREYNQPQHF. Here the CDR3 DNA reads TGTGCCAGTAGTACGGGACGGGAGTACAATCAGCCCCAGCATTTT.

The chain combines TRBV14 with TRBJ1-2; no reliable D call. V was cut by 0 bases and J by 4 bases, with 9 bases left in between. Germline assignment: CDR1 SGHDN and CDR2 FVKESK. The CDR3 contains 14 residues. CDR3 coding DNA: TGTGCCAGCAGCCAAGACCGCTACGGCTATGGCTACACCTTC. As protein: CASSQDRYGYGYTF.

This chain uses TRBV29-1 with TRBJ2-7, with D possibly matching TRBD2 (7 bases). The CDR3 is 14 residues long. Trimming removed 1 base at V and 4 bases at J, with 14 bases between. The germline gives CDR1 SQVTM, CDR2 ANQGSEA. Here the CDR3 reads CSVEAGASGYEQYF. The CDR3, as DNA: TGCAGCGTTGAAGCGGGGGCTAGCGGATACGAGCAGTACTTC.

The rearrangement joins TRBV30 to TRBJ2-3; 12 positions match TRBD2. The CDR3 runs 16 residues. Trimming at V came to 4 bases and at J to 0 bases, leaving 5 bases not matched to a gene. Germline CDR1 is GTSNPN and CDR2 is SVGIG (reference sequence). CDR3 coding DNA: TGTGCCTGGAACGCCGGGACTAGCGGGAGCACAGATACGCAGTATTTT. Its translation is CAWNAGTSGSTDTQYF.

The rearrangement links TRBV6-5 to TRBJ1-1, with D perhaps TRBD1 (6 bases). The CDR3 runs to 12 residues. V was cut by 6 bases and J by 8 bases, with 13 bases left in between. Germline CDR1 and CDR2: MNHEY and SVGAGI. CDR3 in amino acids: CASRQGSREAFF. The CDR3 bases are TGTGCCAGCAGGCAGGGGTCTCGGGAAGCTTTCTTT.

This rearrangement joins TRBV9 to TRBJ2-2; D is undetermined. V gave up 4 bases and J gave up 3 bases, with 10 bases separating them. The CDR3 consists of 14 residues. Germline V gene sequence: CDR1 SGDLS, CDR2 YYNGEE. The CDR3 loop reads CASSSRIHTGELFF. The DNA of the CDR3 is TGTGCCAGCAGCTCCCGGATCCACACCGGGGAGCTGTTTTTT.

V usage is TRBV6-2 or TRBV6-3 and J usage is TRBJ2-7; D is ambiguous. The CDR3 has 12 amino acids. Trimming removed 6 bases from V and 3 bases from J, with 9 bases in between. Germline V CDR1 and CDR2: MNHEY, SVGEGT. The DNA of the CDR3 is TGTGCCAGCAGCCACACTTACTACGAGCAGTACTTC. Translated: CASSHTYYEQYF.

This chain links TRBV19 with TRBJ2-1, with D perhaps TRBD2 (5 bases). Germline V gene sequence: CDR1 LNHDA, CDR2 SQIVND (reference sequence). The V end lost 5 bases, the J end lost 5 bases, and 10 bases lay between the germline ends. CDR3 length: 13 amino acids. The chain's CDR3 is CASSFGLDNEQFF. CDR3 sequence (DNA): TGTGCCAGTAGTTTCGGACTCGACAATGAGCAGTTCTTC.